This TCR beta chain was recorded in a study of post-analysis software for immune sequencing data. Broader study findings: Pronounced co-clustering by F measure was evident among identically batched samples. About 5 TRBV segments, including TRBV5-6, TRBV5-1 and TRBV20-1, were more frequent in patients than controls. Normalized Chao1 diversity in multiple sclerosis patients fell significantly below that of controls.

The TCR beta cDNA libraries contained unique molecular identifiers. MiXCR, run by TCRdb on the PCR reads, gives a single entry per CDR3 protein. The data contain about 770,000 distinct CDR3 sequences, under 60% of them seen just once; the ten biggest clones take up over 4.5%. The CDR3 runs to 12 residues. Between the trimmed V and J ends, which lost 5 bases and 9 bases, there was a span of 13 bases. On this clonotype itself: Its antigen is as yet unknown.

The V call is TRBV12-3 or TRBV12-4, the J call TRBJ1-2, with D possibly matching TRBD1 (6 bases). The receptor was derived from a girl aged 10-17 years with multiple sclerosis. Sequencing was done on a sample of blood. CDR3 in DNA: TGTGCCAGCAGTCCCGGGACATATAGCTACACCTTC. Its translation: CASSPGTYSYTF.